A single sample is the source of the 26 T cell receptor beta chains below, sequenced in a study of T cells in Graves' hyperthyroidism and ophthalmopathy. RNA transcripts gave rise to amplified TCR beta CDR3 regions. First-round RT-PCR with HTBI primers amplified the TCR CDR3 region. TCRdb processed the multiplex PCR reads anew with MiXCR; each CDR3 protein has one entry. This table has hundreds of thousands of distinct CDR3 sequences, less than 20% appearing once. Sequencing used blood. These receptors all stem from a woman under 30 with Graves' ophthalmopathy.

DNA for the CDR3: TGCGCCAGCAGTGAGCACGAGCAGTACTTC. It codes for CASSEHEQYF. J is TRBJ2-7 and V is TRBV10-1; D uncertain. The CDR3 contains 10 residues. Trimming left V 2 bases short and J 5 bases short, with 1 base between. The germline gives CDR1 WNHNN, CDR2 SYGVQD (reference sequence).

This clonotype was detected many times. The V call is TRBV19, the J call TRBJ2-5; TRBD1 matches at 7 bases. V shed 6 bases, J shed 1 base, and the junction held 8 bases outside the gene matches. The CDR3 spans 15 residues. The germline V gene has CDR1 LNHDA and CDR2 SQIVND (reference sequence). The CDR3 loop is CASRSSGTAQETQYF. The CDR3 nucleotides are TGTGCCAGTAGAAGCTCCGGGACAGCCCAAGAGACCCAGTACTTC.

This clonotype was recorded many times. The genes are TRBV5-1 and TRBJ2-5; a possible D gene is TRBD2 (6 bases). The length of the CDR3 is 16 residues. Trimming stripped 2 bases from V and 5 bases from J, with 19 bases between. In germline, CDR1 is SGHRS, CDR2 YFSETQ. The CDR3 nucleotides are TGCGCCAGCAGCTTTAATGGAGGGCGGTACGGGGAGACCCAGTACTTC. It codes for CASSFNGGRYGETQYF.

This clonotype was detected many times. The V gene is TRBV7-2, the J gene TRBJ2-2, with 10 bases that match TRBD2. Germline V gene lookup returns CDR1 SGHTA and CDR2 FQGNSA. This CDR3 contains 16 residues. With 2 bases clipped from V and 4 bases from J, the junction kept 4 bases outside the gene matches. CDR3 sequence (DNA): TGTGCCAGCAGCTTACTAGCGGGAGCGACCACCGGGGAGCTGTTTTTT. Protein: CASSLLAGATTGELFF.

This clonotype was found many times. This CDR3 reads CASSYAPQANTEAFF. DNA for the CDR3: TGTGCCAGCAGTTACGCGCCACAAGCGAACACTGAAGCTTTCTTT. The V gene is TRBV6-1, the J gene TRBJ1-1; D remains unclear. Germline values: CDR1 MNHNS, CDR2 SASEGT. The CDR3 consists of 15 residues. Trimming removed 5 bases from V and 1 base from J, with 14 bases in between.

This clonotype has ten or more counts. The genes are TRBV7-2 and TRBJ2-1; possibly TRBD1 or TRBD2 for D (5 bases each). The V end was cut by 1 base, the J end by 6 bases, with 16 bases between. Looked up from germline, CDR1 is SGHTA and CDR2 is FQGNSA. This CDR3 has 16 residues. The CDR3 nucleotides read TGTGCCAGCAGCTTAGTAAGGGGCAGAACTAGCAATGAGCAGTTCTTC. This translates into CASSLVRGRTSNEQFF.

This clonotype was seen at least ten times. J is TRBJ2-3 and V is TRBV10-3; tentative D call: TRBD2 (6 bases). Germline CDR1 and CDR2: ENHRY and SYGVKD. V was cut by 4 bases and J by 0 bases, with 17 bases left in between. This CDR3 spans 17 amino acids. CDR3 amino acids: CAISGGREETSTDTQYF. In nucleotides, the CDR3 is TGTGCCATCAGTGGTGGTAGGGAGGAGACTAGCACAGATACGCAGTATTTT.

This clonotype was counted at least ten times. V is TRBV7-2 and J is TRBJ2-7; the D gene could be TRBD1 or TRBD2 (6 bases each). The germline gives CDR1 SGHTA, CDR2 FQGNSA. The CDR3 runs 15 residues. V shed 5 bases and J shed 2 bases, with 16 bases lying between them. The DNA for the CDR3 is TGTGCCAGCAGCGTTACAGGGCGGGGCACCTACGAGCAGTACTTC. Translating it yields CASSVTGRGTYEQYF.

This clonotype came up many times. A read error may produce the germline difference seen at one junction end. CDR3 amino acids: CASSLQGPLKSIQYF. CDR3 nucleotides: TGTGCCAGCAGCTTGCAGGGGCCCCTGAAAAGCATTCAGTACTTC. The genes are TRBV5-5 and TRBJ2-4; D is perhaps TRBD1 (6 bases). The CDR3 is 15 residues long. Germline V gives CDR1 SGHKS, CDR2 YYEKEE (reference sequence).

This clonotype was detected only a few times. Lacking the conserved final phenylalanine or tryptophan, this CDR3 likely reflects a read error. The rearrangement uses TRBV12-3 or TRBV12-4 and TRBJ1-6; D ambiguous. Trimming left V 4 bases short and J 9 bases short, with 16 bases between. This CDR3 has 15 amino acids. The CDR3 nucleotides are TGTGCCAGCAGTTCGGTTCGTCGGGCGGGTTCACCCCTCCACCTT. As protein: CASSSVRRAGSPLHL.

This clonotype was counted many times. The chain couples TRBV12-3 or TRBV12-4 to TRBJ2-1; 10 bases are a match to TRBD2. The CDR3 contains 15 residues. V was clipped by 7 bases and J by 6 bases; unmatched bases: 9. The CDR3 DNA reads as TGTGCCAGCACCCCTAGCGGGAGAGGCCTCAATGAGCAGTTCTTC. Translation gives CASTPSGRGLNEQFF.

The rearrangement links TRBV15 to TRBJ2-4, with TRBD1 identical over 9 bases. The junction had 13 bases not matched to a gene; V was cut back by 4 bases and J by 9 bases. The CDR3 is 16 residues long. Germline-derived CDR1 and CDR2 are LNHNV and YYDKDF (reference sequence). CDR3 sequence (DNA): TGTGCCACCAGCACCAGAAACAGGGGGCCCGCGTCCATTCAGTACTTC. As protein: CATSTRNRGPASIQYF.

The V and J genes are TRBV5-1 and TRBJ2-1; 10 bases agree with TRBD1. The germline gives CDR1 SGHRS, CDR2 YFSETQ. This CDR3 is built from 15 residues. The V gene end was trimmed by 0 bases and the J gene end by 8 bases; junction bases not matched to a gene: 5. In DNA, the CDR3 is TGCGCCAGCAGCTTGGTGACAGGGGGCGAATATGAGCAGTTCTTC. It is translated as CASSLVTGGEYEQFF.

This clonotype was counted ten times or more. The V and J genes are TRBV5-6 and TRBJ2-5, with D possibly matching TRBD1 (5 bases). CDR1 is SGHDT and CDR2 is YYEEEE in the germline V gene. CDR3 size: 14 residues. V lost 0 bases to trimming and J lost 5 bases, with 11 bases between them. For the CDR3, the DNA is TGTGCCAGCAGCTTGGACAGGTTCGGGGAGACCCAGTACTTC. It translates to CASSLDRFGETQYF. Full variable domain (rest looked up from reference TRBV5-6 and TRBJ2-5): DAGVTQSPTHLIKTRGQQVTLRCSPKSGHDTVSWYQQALGQGPQFIFQYYEEEERQRGNFPDRFSGHQFPNYSSELNVNALLLGDSALYLCASSLDRFGETQYFGPGTRLLVL.

The V and J genes are TRBV29-1 and TRBJ2-5; D possibly corresponds to TRBD2 (5 bases). The CDR3 spans 12 residues. Germline V gene sequence: CDR1 SQVTM, CDR2 ANQGSEA. V was trimmed by 5 bases and J by 7 bases, leaving 14 bases between them. The CDR3 protein is CSVREGRGTQYF. The CDR3 DNA sequence: TGCAGCGTTCGAGAGGGCCGGGGGACCCAGTACTTC.

This clonotype was seen more than once but under ten times. This chain uses TRBV5-5 with TRBJ2-7; TRBD1 matches 8 bases. Germline CDR1 is SGHKS and CDR2 is YYEKEE (reference sequence). The junction had 14 bases not matched to a gene; V was cut back by 0 bases and J by 6 bases. This CDR3 is 17 amino acids long. In DNA, the CDR3 is TGTGCCAGCAGCTTGGCCATTTATTCAGGGGGCGCGGGCGAGCAGTACTTC. Amino acids: CASSLAIYSGGAGEQYF.

This clonotype was seen ten or more times. The chain couples TRBV30 to TRBJ2-7; TRBD1 agrees at 9 bases. V lost 7 bases to trimming and J lost 4 bases; unmatched junction nucleotides: 8. The germline CDR1 and CDR2 sequences are GTSNPN and SVGIG (reference sequence). The CDR3 loop spans 13 amino acids. Here the CDR3 reads CALTGTGFYEQYF. CDR3 bases: TGTGCCTTAACCGGGACAGGGTTTTACGAGCAGTACTTC.

Notes on this clonotype: This could be a read error, since a much larger clone is one nucleotide away. The CDR3 reads CVSSMGRGGTEAFF. CDR3 in DNA: TGTGTCAGTAGTATGGGACGAGGGGGAACTGAAGCTTTCTTT. V and J are TRBV19 and TRBJ1-1; D perhaps matches TRBD1 (6 bases). The CDR3 length is 14 residues. Germline CDR1 LNHDA, CDR2 SQIVND (reference sequence).

This clonotype was recorded at least ten times. The CDR3, as DNA: TGTGCCAGCAGCGAATTCCCCCCCCAGGGCGGGGTCTCCTACAATGAGCAGTTCTTC. It codes for CASSEFPPQGGVSYNEQFF. The chain combines TRBV7-2 with TRBJ2-1; TRBD2 might be the D (6 bases). Germline V gene data show CDR1 as SGHTA and CDR2 as FQGNSA. The CDR3 sequence is 19 residues long. The V and J ends lost 5 bases and 0 bases respectively, with 23 bases between them.

This clonotype was counted at least ten times. This CDR3 reads CSARTIGRNSRTSYGYTF. CDR3 nucleotides: TGCAGTGCTAGAACCATCGGACGGAACTCCCGCACTTCTTATGGCTACACCTTC. V usage is TRBV20-1 and J usage is TRBJ1-2, with no clear D. Germline CDR1 and CDR2: DFQATT and SNEGSKA (reference sequence). CDR3 length: 18 residues. Deletions cut 2 bases from V and 5 bases from J, with 27 bases between.

This clonotype was seen many times. The V and J genes are TRBV20-1 and TRBJ1-2; 9 nucleotides agree with TRBD1. V shed 3 bases, J shed 4 bases, and the junction held 3 bases outside the gene matches. CDR3 length: 13 amino acids. Germline CDR1 DFQATT, CDR2 SNEGSKA (reference sequence). CDR3 nucleotide sequence: TGCAGTGCTAGGGAGGACAGGGGCTATGGCTACACCTTC. This sequence encodes CSAREDRGYGYTF.

This clonotype occurred many times. The chain carries TRBV6-1 and TRBJ1-4; 8 bases map to TRBD1. CDR3 size: 16 residues. Germline loops: CDR1 MNHNS, CDR2 SASEGT. With 6 bases clipped from V and 1 base from J, the junction kept 7 bases outside the gene matches. This chain's CDR3 is CASSPRRGQTNEKLFF. The DNA for the CDR3 is TGTGCCAGCAGCCCCCGCAGGGGGCAAACTAATGAAAAACTGTTTTTT.

This clonotype came up many times. V gene TRBV25-1 combines with J gene TRBJ2-3, with D possibly TRBD2 on 6 matching bases. The length of the CDR3 is 16 residues. CDR1 is MGHDK and CDR2 is SYGVNS in the germline V gene. The V and J ends lost 2 bases and 0 bases respectively, with 12 bases between them. The DNA of the CDR3 is TGTGCCAGCAGTGAACCGAGGCGGGACAGCACAGATACGCAGTATTTT. Translation: CASSEPRRDSTDTQYF.

This clonotype was seen ten or more times. The chain couples TRBV3-2 to TRBJ2-6; the listed D gene, TRBD2, was not tested against the DNA. TRBV3-2 is listed as a pseudogene. CDR3 size: 18 residues. The CDR3 region has the DNA TGTGCCAGCAGGAGGGCGGCAATCCCTATCTCTGGGGCCAACGTCCTGACTTTC. This gives the protein CASRRAAIPISGANVLTF.

V and J are TRBV7-3 and TRBJ2-5; D tentatively reads TRBD1 or TRBD2 (5 bases each). V lost 0 bases, J lost 4 bases, and 9 bases lay in between. Germline V gene lookup returns CDR1 SGHTA and CDR2 FQGTGA. The CDR3 totals 14 residues. The CDR3 DNA sequence: TGTGCCAGCAGCTTAACGGGACGTGGAGAGACCCAGTACTTC. It encodes CASSLTGRGETQYF.

In its sample, this clonotype was seen many times. The chain couples TRBV5-1 to TRBJ2-1, with 12 bases identical to TRBD2. V lost 2 bases and J lost 8; bases outside the gene matches: 5. The CDR3 spans 15 residues. The germline gives CDR1 SGHRS, CDR2 YFSETQ. The CDR3 is CASSFTSGRRYEQFF. CDR3 DNA sequence: TGCGCCAGCAGCTTTACTAGCGGGAGGCGGTATGAGCAGTTCTTC.